The 25 T cell receptor beta chains below come from one sample, sequenced in a study of tumor and adjacent non-tumor tissue in lung cancer. No cell sorting was done before RNA was extracted from the tissue. Three rounds of nested PCR, following a modified ARM-PCR protocol, produced the TCRbeta library. MiXCR, applied by TCRdb to the multiplex PCR reads, yields one record per CDR3 protein. The sample lists roughly 120,000 distinct CDR3 sequences, 84% occurring once. Sequencing used lung tumor tissue. The origin of the receptors is a man between 65 and 85 years old with non-small cell lung cancer.

There are a few counts of this clonotype. The CDR3 carries no conserved terminal phenylalanine or tryptophan, so it likely arises from a read error. Written as DNA, the CDR3 is TGTGTCAGCAGCGTGGGCATGAACACTGAAGCTTTCCTT. Protein product: CVSSVGMNTEAFL. The V gene is TRBV5-5, the J gene TRBJ1-1; D is ambiguous. Germline V CDR1 and CDR2: SGHKS, YYEKEE (reference sequence). The CDR3 has 13 amino acids.

A note on this clonotype: Relative to the germline gene, one junction end is altered; a read error may explain this. The CDR3 nucleotides read TGTGTCAGCAGCCCCGGGACATGGCCCTCCTACGAGCAATACTTC. The encoded protein is CVSSPGTWPSYEQYF. This chain uses TRBV11-2 with TRBJ2-7; possibly TRBD1 for D (6 bases). Germline CDR1 is SGHAT and CDR2 is FQNNGV. The CDR3 spans 15 residues.

A remark on this clonotype: Mismatch with germline at one junction end may stem from a read error. The gene calls are TRBV29-1 and TRBJ1-2; TRBD1 matches 7 bases. Germline V lookup: CDR1 SQVTM, CDR2 ANQGSEA. This CDR3 region has 13 residues. The DNA for the CDR3 is TGTAGCGCCGAGACAGGGTTGGGATATGACTACACCTTC. Translating it yields CSAETGLGYDYTF.

A word on this clonotype: Relative to the germline gene, one junction end is altered; a read error may explain this. V gene TRBV29-1 combines with J gene TRBJ1-2; D remains unclear. Germline V gives CDR1 SQVTM, CDR2 ANQGSEA. This CDR3 has 12 residues. The CDR3 region has the DNA TGCAGCGTTTCGGACGCCCCCTATGGCTACGCCTTC. It yields the protein CSVSDAPYGYAF.

V gene TRBV28 combines with J gene TRBJ2-1, with D possibly TRBD1 on 6 matching bases. This CDR3 spans 12 amino acids. Germline V gene sequence: CDR1 MDHEN, CDR2 SYDVKM. The germline V and J ends were trimmed by 4 bases and 9 bases, with 10 bases remaining between them. The CDR3 DNA reads TGTGCCAGCAGTTCACAGGGTGGTGAGCAGTTCTTC. It encodes CASSSQGGEQFF.

The chain is built from TRBV29-1 and TRBJ2-5; D might be TRBD2 (8 bases). CDR3 size: 12 residues. Germline V lookup: CDR1 SQVTM, CDR2 ANQGSEA. V shed 7 bases and J shed 8 bases, with 17 bases lying between them. The CDR3 coding sequence is TGCAGCGCGGGAGGGGGCGGAGAAACCCAGTACTTC. It codes for CSAGGGGETQYF.

On this clonotype: Possible read error: a much larger clone is one base away. The V call is TRBV6-2 or TRBV6-3, the J call TRBJ2-2; weak D call: TRBD2 (5 bases). Germline V gene lookup returns CDR1 MNHEY and CDR2 SVGEGT. CDR3 length: 12 residues. As DNA, the CDR3 is TGTGCCACCAACGAGCCCTCCGGGGAGCAGTTTTTT. Protein: CATNEPSGEQFF.

A remark on this clonotype: Sequence at one end of the junction differs from germline and may be a read error. V is TRBV7-3 and J is TRBJ2-2; TRBD2 matches at 9 bases. Germline CDR1 is SGHTA and CDR2 is FQGTGA. CDR3 length: 18 residues. CDR3 residues: CASSLIPAGGLVTGELFF. The CDR3 DNA is TGTGCCAGCAGCTTGATCCCAGCGGGGGGCCTGGTCACCGGGGAGCTGTTCTTT. Combining the CDR3 with reference TRBV7-3 and TRBJ2-2 gives the whole variable domain GAGVSQTPSNKVTEKGKYVELRCDPISGHTALYWYRQSLGQGPEFLIYFQGTGAADDSGLPNDRFFAVRPEGSVSTLKIQRTERGDSAVYLCASSLIPAGGLVTGELFFGEGSRLTVL.

Many counts were recorded for this clonotype. The chain joins TRBV12-3 or TRBV12-4 to TRBJ1-1, with 9 nucleotides matching TRBD1. V lost 1 base to trimming and J lost 12 bases; unmatched junction nucleotides: 6. The CDR3 runs 13 residues. The CDR3 loop is CASSLGTGGASFF. The CDR3 DNA follows: TGTGCCAGCAGTTTAGGTACAGGGGGCGCGTCTTTCTTT.

This clonotype has at least ten counts. One end of the junction is discordant with germline, which a read error may explain. This chain uses TRBV10-2 with TRBJ1-2; D is unresolved. The CDR3 consists of 13 residues. Germline V lookup: CDR1 WSHSY, CDR2 SAAADI. The DNA of the CDR3 is TGCGCCAGCAGTGAGTCGAGCTGGAGGCAGGCCAACTTC. Its protein is CASSESSWRQANF.

The chain uses TRBV29-1 and TRBJ1-3; D remains ambiguous. V was shortened by 8 bases and J by 8 bases, with 16 bases between the two germline ends. Per the germline V gene, CDR1 is SQVTM and CDR2 is ANQGSEA. The CDR3 has 12 residues. CDR3 in amino acids: CSTGLPGDTIYF. The CDR3 DNA is TGCAGCACTGGACTGCCGGGAGACACCATATATTTT.

With regard to this clonotype: At one end the junction does not follow the germline gene, possibly because of a read error. CDR3 loop: CNVWKNQQETQYF. CDR3 in DNA: TGCAACGTTTGGAAAAATCAACAAGAGACACAGTACTTC. The chain joins TRBV29-1 to TRBJ2-5; D gene ambiguous. Germline CDR1 is SQVTM and CDR2 is ANQGSEA. The CDR3 length is 13 residues.

Points on this clonotype: Because the CDR3 is missing its conserved closing phenylalanine or tryptophan, this is likely a read error. The chain has TRBV4-1 and TRBJ2-7; TRBD1 aligns across 10 bases. In germline, CDR1 is MGHRA, CDR2 YSYEKL. This CDR3 contains 14 residues. The CDR3 region is CARSQGQGAYEQYL. CDR3 nucleotide sequence: TGCGCCAGGAGCCAAGGACAGGGGGCCTACGAGCAGTACTTA.

As to this clonotype: The junction departs from germline at one end; a sequencing error may be responsible. This rearrangement joins TRBV11-2 to TRBJ1-3; D possibly corresponds to TRBD1 (5 bases). CDR1 is SGHAT and CDR2 is FQNNGV in the germline V gene. The CDR3 has 15 amino acids. DNA of the CDR3: TGTGCCAACAGCTCCAACTGGGGCTCTGGAAACACTATATATTTT. Its protein product is CANSSNWGSGNTIYF.

With respect to this clonotype: The junction and the germline gene differ at one end; a read error may be behind it. The gene calls are TRBV11-2 and TRBJ2-6, with TRBD1 as a possible D gene (6 bases). This CDR3 contains 13 residues. The germline CDR1 and CDR2 sequences are SGHAT and FQNNGV. As DNA, the CDR3 is TGTGCCAGTAGCGCGGCAGGGGCCAACGTCCTGAATTTC. Amino acids: CASSAAGANVLNF.

Turning to this clonotype: Given the absence of the conserved phenylalanine or tryptophan at the CDR3 end, a read error is likely. The DNA is omitted, as the CDR3 cannot be located on it reliably, and the CDR3 follows TCRdb's listing. This rearrangement joins TRBV11-3 to TRBJ2-3; TRBD1 is the table's D call and was not checked against the DNA. Germline V gene lookup returns CDR1 SGHNT and CDR2 YENEEA. The CDR3 numbers 15 amino acids, ends counted. The CDR3 sequence is CASTRREVSTDTHYL.

This clonotype showed up just once. A junction boundary mismatches the germline segment, possibly from a read error. The rearrangement joins TRBV12-3 or TRBV12-4 to TRBJ2-2; 11 positions agree with TRBD1. The CDR3 sequence is 15 residues long. The CDR3 sequence is CASSPWTGGTGKLFF. DNA of the CDR3: TGTGCCAGCAGTCCCTGGACAGGGGGCACCGGGAAGCTGTTTTTT.

As regards this clonotype: One end of the junction does not line up with germline, which may come from a read error. This chain uses TRBV29-1 with TRBJ2-7, with D perhaps matching TRBD1 (6 bases). The CDR3 runs 11 residues. In germline, CDR1 is SQVTM, CDR2 ANQGSEA. The CDR3 protein is CSVEGGWGQYF. In nucleotides, the CDR3 is TGCAGCGTTGAAGGGGGCTGGGGGCAGTATTTC.

This chain links TRBV7-9 with TRBJ2-3, with D uncertain. V was pared by 9 bases and J by 6 bases, with 10 bases between. This CDR3 is built from 11 residues. The germline gives CDR1 SEHNR, CDR2 FQNEAQ (reference sequence). CDR3 DNA sequence: TGTGCCAGTCACTACGCGGATACGCAGTATTTT. It specifies CASHYADTQYF. The full variable domain, with the rest looked up from reference TRBV7-9 and TRBJ2-3, is DTGVSQNPRHKITKRGQNVTFRCDPISEHNRLYWYRQTLGQGPEFLTYFQNEAQLEKSRLLSDRFSAERPKGSFSTLEIQRTEQGDSAMYLCASHYADTQYFGPGTRLTVL.

The rearrangement links TRBV6-6 to TRBJ1-3; 8 nucleotides match TRBD1. The CDR3 consists of 15 residues. CDR1 and CDR2 from the germline V gene are MNHNY and SVGAGI (reference sequence). The DNA of the CDR3 is TGTGCTAACAGTTACTCAGGCAGGGGGCAATCCACCATATATTTT. Translating it yields CANSYSGRGQSTIYF.

This clonotype appeared a few times. Relative to the germline gene, one junction end is altered; a read error may explain this. This chain links TRBV29-1 with TRBJ1-2; D remains unclear. Germline CDR1 is SQVTM and CDR2 is ANQGSEA. This CDR3 is built from 12 residues. The CDR3 region is CSVAGRNYDYTF. CDR3 in DNA: TGTAGCGTTGCCGGCAGAAACTATGACTACACCTTC.

In regard to this clonotype: Compared with germline, one end of the junction differs, possibly owing to a read error. The CDR3 DNA reads TGCGCCAGCTGTTTCAAGCGGGGGATTGGTGGTGAGCAGTTCTTC. Its translation: CASCFKRGIGGEQFF. The V call is TRBV28, the J call TRBJ2-1; TRBD2 matches at 8 bases. The CDR3 totals 15 residues. Germline V gene lookup returns CDR1 MDHEN and CDR2 SYDVKM.

As for this clonotype: A read error may account for a junction end that differs from germline. J is TRBJ1-1 and V is TRBV11-3, with D unclear. This CDR3 has 16 amino acids. Germline values: CDR1 SGHNT, CDR2 YENEEA. CDR3 sequence reads: CASSLFSIRMNTGAFF. CDR3 nucleotide sequence: TGTGCCAGTAGCTTATTCAGCATCAGAATGAACACTGGAGCTTTCTTT. Looking up the rest from reference TRBV11-3 and TRBJ1-1 gives the full variable domain: EAGVVQSPRYKIIEKKQPVAFWCNPISGHNTLYWYLQNLGQGPELLIRYENEEAVDDSQLPKDRFSAERLKGVDSTLKIQPAELGDSAVYLCASSLFSIRMNTGAFFGQGTRLTVV.

For this clonotype: One end of the junction varies from germline; a read error may be responsible. The chain employs TRBV7-3 and TRBJ2-5, with a tentative D call TRBD1 (6 bases). This CDR3 comprises 18 residues. The V gene's germline CDR1 is SGHTA and CDR2 FQGTGA. The CDR3 region has the DNA TGTGTCAGCCGCCGTACAGGGATGAGGTCAAATTTAGGAGAGACCCAGTACTTC. This encodes CVSRRTGMRSNLGETQYF. Full variable domain (outside the CDR3, taken from reference TRBV7-3 and TRBJ2-5): GAGVSQTPSNKVTEKGKYVELRCDPISGHTALYWYRQSLGQGPEFLIYFQGTGAADDSGLPNDRFFAVRPEGSVSTLKIQRTERGDSAVYLCVSRRTGMRSNLGETQYFGPGTRLLVL.

Regarding this clonotype: One end of the junction varies from germline; a read error may be responsible. The V and J genes are TRBV4-1 and TRBJ1-6, with D uncertain. This CDR3 is built from 18 residues. Germline loops: CDR1 MGHRA, CDR2 YSYEKL. The CDR3 loop is CASSQGMIARSYNSTLHF. The CDR3 region has the DNA TGCGCCAGCAGCCAAGGGATGATAGCAAGATCCTATAATTCAACCCTCCACTTT.